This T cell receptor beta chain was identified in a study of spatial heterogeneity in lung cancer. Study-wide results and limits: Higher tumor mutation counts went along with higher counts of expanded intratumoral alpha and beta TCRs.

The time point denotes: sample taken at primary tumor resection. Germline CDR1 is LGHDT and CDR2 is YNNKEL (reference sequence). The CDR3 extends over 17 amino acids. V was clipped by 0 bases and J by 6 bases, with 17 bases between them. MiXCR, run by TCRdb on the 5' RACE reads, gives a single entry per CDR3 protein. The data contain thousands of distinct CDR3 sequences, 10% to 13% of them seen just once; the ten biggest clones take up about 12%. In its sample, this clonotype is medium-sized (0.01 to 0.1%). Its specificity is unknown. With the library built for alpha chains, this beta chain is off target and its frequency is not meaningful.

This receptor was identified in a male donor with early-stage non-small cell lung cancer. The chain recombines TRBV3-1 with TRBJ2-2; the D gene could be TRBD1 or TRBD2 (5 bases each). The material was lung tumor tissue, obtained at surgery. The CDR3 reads CASSQEGPLTGAGELFF. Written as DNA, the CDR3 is TGTGCCAGCAGCCAAGAGGGACCCCTAACCGGGGCCGGGGAGCTGTTTTTT.